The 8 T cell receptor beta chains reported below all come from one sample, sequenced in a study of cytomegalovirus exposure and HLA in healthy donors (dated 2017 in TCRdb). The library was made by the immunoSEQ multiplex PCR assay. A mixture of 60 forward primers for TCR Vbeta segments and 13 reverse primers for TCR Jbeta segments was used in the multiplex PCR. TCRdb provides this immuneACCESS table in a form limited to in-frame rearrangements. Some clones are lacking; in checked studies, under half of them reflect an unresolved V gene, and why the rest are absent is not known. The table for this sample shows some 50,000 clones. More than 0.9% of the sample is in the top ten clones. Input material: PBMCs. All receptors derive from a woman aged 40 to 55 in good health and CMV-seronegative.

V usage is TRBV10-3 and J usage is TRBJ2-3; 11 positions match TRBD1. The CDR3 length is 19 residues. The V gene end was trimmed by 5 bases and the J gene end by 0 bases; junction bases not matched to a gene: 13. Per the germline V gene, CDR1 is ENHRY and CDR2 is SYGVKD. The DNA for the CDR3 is TGTGCCATCAGTACCGGGTCGGACAGGGGGCTCTTGAGCACAGATACGCAGTATTTT. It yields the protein CAISTGSDRGLLSTDTQYF.

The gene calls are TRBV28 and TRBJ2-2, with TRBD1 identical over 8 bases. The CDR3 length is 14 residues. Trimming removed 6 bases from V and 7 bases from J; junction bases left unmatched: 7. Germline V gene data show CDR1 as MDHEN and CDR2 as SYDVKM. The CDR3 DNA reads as TGTGCCAGCAGCCTCAGGGGGCTAGGCGGGGAGCTGTTTTTT. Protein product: CASSLRGLGGELFF.

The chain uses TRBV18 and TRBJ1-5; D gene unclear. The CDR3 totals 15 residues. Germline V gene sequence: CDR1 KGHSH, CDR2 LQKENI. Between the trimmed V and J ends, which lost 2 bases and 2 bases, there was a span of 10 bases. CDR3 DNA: TGTGCCAGCTCACCAGAGAGCGGGGGCAATCAGCCCCAGCATTTT. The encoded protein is CASSPESGGNQPQHF. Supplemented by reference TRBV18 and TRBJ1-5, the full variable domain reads NAGVMQNPRHLVRRRGQEARLRCSPMKGHSHVYWYRQLPEEGLKFMVYLQKENIIDESGMPKERFSAEFPKEGPSILRIQQVVRGDSAAYFCASSPESGGNQPQHFGDGTRLSIL.

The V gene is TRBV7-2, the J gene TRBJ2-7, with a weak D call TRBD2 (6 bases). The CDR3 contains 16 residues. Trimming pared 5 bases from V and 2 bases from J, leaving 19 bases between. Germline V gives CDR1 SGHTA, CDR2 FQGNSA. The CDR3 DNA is TGTGCCAGCAGCCCCGGGGGAGAGCGGAGGGCCTACGAGCAGTACTTC. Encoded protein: CASSPGGERRAYEQYF.

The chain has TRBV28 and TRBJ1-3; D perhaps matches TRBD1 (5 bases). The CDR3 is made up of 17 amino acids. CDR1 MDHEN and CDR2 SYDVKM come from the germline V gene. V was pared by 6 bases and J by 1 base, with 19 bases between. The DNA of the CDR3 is TGTGCCAGCAGCTCGGTGGGTGGGGCAATTTCTGGAAACACCATATATTTT. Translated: CASSSVGGAISGNTIYF.

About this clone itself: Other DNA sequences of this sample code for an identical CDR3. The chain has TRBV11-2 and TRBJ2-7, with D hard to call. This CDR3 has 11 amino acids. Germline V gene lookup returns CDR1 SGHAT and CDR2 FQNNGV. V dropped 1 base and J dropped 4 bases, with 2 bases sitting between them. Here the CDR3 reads CASSLAYEQYF. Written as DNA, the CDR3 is TGTGCCAGCAGCTTAGCTTACGAGCAGTACTTC.

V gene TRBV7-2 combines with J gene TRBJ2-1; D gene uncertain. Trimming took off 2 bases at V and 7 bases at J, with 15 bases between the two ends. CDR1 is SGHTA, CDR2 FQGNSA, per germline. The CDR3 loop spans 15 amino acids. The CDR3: CASSLSSAWRNEQFF. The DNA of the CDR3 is TGTGCCAGCAGCTTATCGTCAGCTTGGCGGAATGAGCAGTTCTTC.

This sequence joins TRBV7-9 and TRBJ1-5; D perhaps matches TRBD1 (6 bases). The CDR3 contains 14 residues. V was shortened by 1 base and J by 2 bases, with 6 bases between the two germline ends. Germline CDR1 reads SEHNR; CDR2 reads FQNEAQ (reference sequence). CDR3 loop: CASSLDRGNQPQHF. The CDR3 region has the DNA TGTGCCAGCAGCTTAGACAGGGGCAATCAGCCCCAGCATTTT.